The 3 T cell receptor beta chains listed next were all sequenced from one sample in a study of regulatory T cells in long-lasting Graves disease. Regarding time point: persistent/refractory GD, antithyroid drugs over 5 years with positive TRAb. PBMCs provided the RNA from which the TCR library was made. Arm-PCR of CDR3 regions and iRepertoire HTBI primers were used to build TCR beta libraries. Each CDR3 protein is one row after TCRdb ran MiXCR on the multiplex PCR reads. The sample holds hundreds of thousands of distinct CDR3 sequences, roughly 23% seen once. The sequencing used peripheral blood mononuclear cells (PBMCs), collected when the disease was refractory, from a patient treated with antithyroid drugs. These receptors originate from a female donor with Graves disease.

J is TRBJ2-7 and V is TRBV10-3; TRBD1 agrees at 9 bases. The length of the CDR3 is 13 residues. J lost 3 bases, V lost 4 bases, and 1 base had no gene match. The germline V gene has CDR1 ENHRY and CDR2 SYGVKD. The CDR3 DNA sequence: TGTGCCATCAGTGGGGACAGGGACTACGAGCAGTACTTC. Protein product: CAISGDRDYEQYF.

The chain uses TRBV25-1 and TRBJ2-1, with 12 bases lining up with TRBD2. Germline CDR1 is MGHDK and CDR2 is SYGVNS. The length of the CDR3 is 15 residues. V lost 2 bases, J lost 7 bases, and 3 bases stayed unmatched. The CDR3 DNA follows: TGTGCCAGCAGTGAACGACTAGCGGGAGTTAATGAGCAGTTCTTC. It codes for CASSERLAGVNEQFF.

This clonotype was picked up a small number of times. The genes are TRBV6-2 or TRBV6-3 and TRBJ2-2; TRBD1 aligns across 7 bases. The germline V gene has CDR1 MNHEY and CDR2 SVGEGT. V lost 6 bases to trimming and J lost 2 bases; unmatched junction nucleotides: 18. This CDR3 spans 19 amino acids. The CDR3 reads CASRSLEGDRVVNTGELFF. The DNA for the CDR3 is TGTGCCAGCAGAAGCCTCGAGGGGGACAGAGTTGTTAACACCGGGGAGCTGTTTTTT.